Each of the 7 T cell receptor beta chains below was sequenced from the same sample in a study of blood T cell repertoires in COVID-19. TCRdb's copy holds only in-frame clones and misses some; the assay was immunoSEQ multiplex PCR. The sample lists roughly 250,000 clones, around 85% occurring once. Sequencing used peripheral blood. The receptors were gathered from a woman aged 55-69 years with active or convalescent COVID-19.

V gene TRBV3-1 (or the pseudogene TRBV3-2) combines with J gene TRBJ2-5; the match to TRBD1 covers 8 bases. The trim removed 4 bases at V and 5 bases at J, leaving 9 bases unmatched. From germline, CDR1 is LGHDT and CDR2 YNNKEL (reference sequence). The CDR3 consists of 15 residues. CDR3 DNA sequence: TGTGCCAGCAGCCGCGGACAGGGTTGGGGCGAGACCCAGTACTTC. Translation gives CASSRGQGWGETQYF.

J is TRBJ1-5 and V is TRBV11-3, with 8 nucleotides matching TRBD1. The CDR3 sequence is 18 residues long. The germline CDR1 and CDR2 sequences are SGHNT and YENEEA. The J segment lost 0 bases and the V segment lost 6 bases, leaving 13 bases of the junction unmatched. The CDR3 region is CASSSRDRQADSNQPQHF. For the CDR3, the DNA is TGTGCCAGCAGTTCCCGGGACAGGCAGGCCGATAGCAATCAGCCCCAGCATTTT. The full variable domain, with the rest looked up from reference TRBV11-3 and TRBJ1-5, is EAGVVQSPRYKIIEKKQPVAFWCNPISGHNTLYWYLQNLGQGPELLIRYENEEAVDDSQLPKDRFSAERLKGVDSTLKIQPAELGDSAVYLCASSSRDRQADSNQPQHFGDGTRLSIL.

The gene calls are TRBV6-5 and TRBJ1-4; D gene ambiguous. V lost 1 base and J lost 8, with 14 bases in between. The germline V gene has CDR1 MNHEY and CDR2 SVGAGI. This CDR3 has 15 residues. The CDR3 region has the DNA TGTGCCAGCAGTTACTTACCCGGACGGGAGGAAAAACTGTTTTTT. It is translated as CASSYLPGREEKLFF.

The chain is built from TRBV15 and TRBJ2-2, with 8 bases identical to TRBD2. Trimming took 6 bases from V and 2 from J; bases not matched to a gene: 2. CDR3 length equals 14 residues. The germline V gene has CDR1 LNHNV and CDR2 YYDKDF (reference sequence). CDR3 DNA: TGTGCCACCAGGAGCGGGAGAAACACCGGGGAGCTGTTTTTT. Protein sequence: CATRSGRNTGELFF.

This chain uses TRBV7-9 with TRBJ1-2; no firm D call. The CDR3 totals 13 residues. V gave up 1 base and J gave up 3 bases, with 6 bases separating them. Germline CDR1 reads SEHNR; CDR2 reads FQNEAQ (reference sequence). The CDR3, as DNA: TGTGCCAGCAGCTTAGTCCAATACTATGGCTACACCTTC. Its protein is CASSLVQYYGYTF.

J is TRBJ2-7 and V is TRBV6-5; 7 positions match TRBD1. Trimming took 5 bases from V and 2 from J; bases not matched to a gene: 6. Germline V gene data show CDR1 as MNHEY and CDR2 as SVGAGI. The CDR3 totals 14 residues. The CDR3: CASSPDRDPYEQYF. CDR3 DNA sequence: TGTGCCAGCAGTCCAGACAGGGACCCCTACGAGCAGTACTTC.

The CDR3 DNA is TGCGCCAGCAGTGAGGTCACTGGGCTAGCGGAGACAGATACGCAGTATTTT. The encoded protein is CASSEVTGLAETDTQYF. The gene calls are TRBV10-1 and TRBJ2-3; TRBD2 matches at 7 bases. This CDR3 region has 17 residues. With V trimmed by 2 bases and J by 3 bases, 11 bases remained unmatched. Germline V gene sequence: CDR1 WNHNN, CDR2 SYGVQD (reference sequence).